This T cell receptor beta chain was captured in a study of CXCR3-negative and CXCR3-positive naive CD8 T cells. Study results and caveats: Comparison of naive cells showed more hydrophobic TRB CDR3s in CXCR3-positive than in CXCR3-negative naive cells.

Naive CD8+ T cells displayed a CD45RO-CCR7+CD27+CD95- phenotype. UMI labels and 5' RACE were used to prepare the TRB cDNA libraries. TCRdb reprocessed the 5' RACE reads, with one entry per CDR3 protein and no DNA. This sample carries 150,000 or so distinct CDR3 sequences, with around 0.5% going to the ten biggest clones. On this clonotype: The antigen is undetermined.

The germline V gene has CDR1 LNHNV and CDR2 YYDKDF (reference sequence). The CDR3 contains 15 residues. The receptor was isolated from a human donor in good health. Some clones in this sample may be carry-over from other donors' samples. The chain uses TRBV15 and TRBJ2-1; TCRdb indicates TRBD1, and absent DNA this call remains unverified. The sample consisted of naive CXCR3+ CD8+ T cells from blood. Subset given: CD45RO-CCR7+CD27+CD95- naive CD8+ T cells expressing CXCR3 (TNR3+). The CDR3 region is CATSLRGREYNEQFF.